The 18 T cell receptor beta chains given below trace back to one sample, sequenced in a study of blood T cell repertoires in COVID-19. Using immunoSEQ multiplex PCR, the repertoire was profiled, and TCRdb retains in-frame clones only, with some absent. The table lists tens of thousands of clones, around four fifths of them singletons. The sample comprised peripheral blood. The receptor source for this set is a human donor in a cohort sampled during active COVID-19.

This rearrangement joins TRBV28 to TRBJ2-7, with 12 bases that match TRBD2. CDR1 is MDHEN and CDR2 is SYDVKM in the germline V gene. The CDR3 contains 18 residues. V shed 4 bases, J shed 5 bases, and the junction held 15 bases outside the gene matches. The CDR3 nucleotides are TGTGCCAGCAGTTCAAGGACTAGCGGGATGTCTTACGGGGACGAGCAGTACTTC. Translated: CASSSRTSGMSYGDEQYF.

The V gene is TRBV4-3, the J gene TRBJ2-1, with D tentatively TRBD2 (6 bases). This CDR3 comprises 15 residues. CDR1 LGHNA and CDR2 YSLEER come from the germline V gene. The V and J ends lost 3 bases and 6 bases respectively, with 15 bases between them. For the CDR3, the DNA is TGCGCCAGCAGCCACGGGACGGAAGCGGGCAATGAGCAGTTCTTC. This translates into CASSHGTEAGNEQFF.

The CDR3 DNA sequence: TGCGCCAGCAGCCCCACCGGGACAGGGGGCTACGAGCAGTACTTC. Protein: CASSPTGTGGYEQYF. The rearrangement links TRBV4-3 to TRBJ2-7; TRBD1 matches at 11 bases. The CDR3 spans 15 residues. CDR1 and CDR2 (germline): LGHNA, YSLEER. The J segment lost 3 bases and the V segment lost 4 bases, leaving 5 bases of the junction unmatched.

The rearrangement uses TRBV27 and TRBJ1-2; D is perhaps TRBD1 (5 bases). Looked up from germline, CDR1 is MNHEY and CDR2 is SMNVEV (reference sequence). CDR3 length: 12 residues. The ends were cut back, 0 bases at V and 6 bases at J, with 5 bases in the middle. CDR3 bases: TGTGCCAGCAGTTTATCAGGGGATGGCTACACCTTC. Encoded protein: CASSLSGDGYTF.

The chain recombines TRBV29-1 with TRBJ1-1; possible D gene TRBD1, 6 bases. The length of the CDR3 is 13 residues. CDR1 is SQVTM, CDR2 ANQGSEA, per germline. Trimming pared 0 bases from V and 4 bases from J, leaving 9 bases between. The DNA of the CDR3 is TGCAGCGTTGAAGATGGGGACACCACTGAAGCTTTCTTT. Its protein product is CSVEDGDTTEAFF.

This clone showed up just a few times. V and J are TRBV6-6 and TRBJ1-3; D is unresolved. V lost 0 bases and J 4 bases, leaving 7 bases between the germline ends. CDR1 and CDR2 from the germline V gene are MNHNY and SVGAGI (reference sequence). The CDR3 runs to 14 residues. Written as DNA, the CDR3 is TGTGCCAGCAGTTACTCGGGAGGAGGAAACACCATATATTTT. As protein: CASSYSGGGNTIYF.

The chain couples TRBV5-6 to TRBJ2-7; 8 bases map to TRBD1. The V segment lost 4 bases and the J segment 1 base; nucleotides outside the gene matches: 7. The CDR3 contains 15 residues. Germline CDR1 and CDR2: SGHDT and YYEEEE. In nucleotides, the CDR3 is TGTGCCAGCAGCGGGGTCCAGGGGGCGTCCTACGAGCAGTACTTC. It yields the protein CASSGVQGASYEQYF.

The V gene is TRBV28, the J gene TRBJ2-1; 7 nucleotides align to TRBD2. Germline-derived CDR1 and CDR2 are MDHEN and SYDVKM. CDR3 size: 20 residues. J lost 0 bases, V lost 4 bases, and 18 bases had no gene match. The CDR3, as DNA: TGTGCCAGCAGTTCCCCCGGTAGTAGCGGGCCCATAAGCTCCTACAATGAGCAGTTCTTC. Translation gives CASSSPGSSGPISSYNEQFF. Complete variable domain (other parts from reference TRBV28 and TRBJ2-1): DVKVTQSSRYLVKRTGEKVFLECVQDMDHENMFWYRQDPGLGLRLIYFSYDVKMKEKGDIPEGYSVSREKKERFSLILESASTNQTSMYLCASSSPGSSGPISSYNEQFFGPGTRLTVL.

The chain is built from TRBV13 and TRBJ1-2; no clear D. Germline V CDR1 and CDR2: PRHDT, FYEKMQ (reference sequence). The CDR3 covers 14 residues. V shed 0 bases and J shed 13 bases, with 18 bases lying between them. The CDR3 is CASSLGGVHPWGTF. Written as DNA, the CDR3 is TGTGCCAGCAGCTTAGGGGGAGTTCACCCTTGGGGCACCTTC.

The chain is built from TRBV7-9 and TRBJ2-3, with 8 bases identical to TRBD1. Germline trimming cut 5 bases from V and 6 bases from J; bases unmatched to any gene: 7. Germline CDR1 reads SEHNR; CDR2 reads FQNEAQ (reference sequence). The CDR3 runs 14 residues. This CDR3 reads CASSAYDRGDTQYF. The CDR3, as DNA: TGTGCCAGCAGCGCGTACGACAGGGGTGATACGCAGTATTTT.

This clone has more than one count but fewer than ten. V is TRBV27 and J is TRBJ1-1; unclear D gene. CDR3 length: 16 amino acids. Trimming removed 1 base from V and 1 base from J, with 13 bases in between. Germline CDR1 is MNHEY and CDR2 is SMNVEV (reference sequence). The chain's CDR3 is CASSLLAGGTNTEAFF. CDR3 DNA: TGTGCCAGCAGTTTATTAGCAGGAGGTACGAACACTGAAGCTTTCTTT.

The chain links TRBV13 to TRBJ2-7; 8 bases map to TRBD1. This CDR3 is 14 amino acids long. The trim removed 5 bases at V and 0 bases at J, leaving 3 bases unmatched. From germline, CDR1 is PRHDT and CDR2 FYEKMQ (reference sequence). The CDR3 DNA is TGTGCCAGCAGCCAAGGGACAGGCTCCTACGAGCAGTACTTC. It codes for CASSQGTGSYEQYF.

The chain joins TRBV30 to TRBJ1-3; no definite D call. The CDR3 covers 14 residues. With 1 base removed from V and 0 bases from J, the gap between germline ends came to 7 bases. Per germline, CDR1 GTSNPN and CDR2 SVGIG (reference sequence). DNA for the CDR3: TGTGCCTGGAGTGCGGGTATCTCTGGAAACACCATATATTTT. Its translation: CAWSAGISGNTIYF.

The CDR3 protein is CASSWGQGAGELFF. The CDR3 nucleotides are TGTGCCAGCAGCTGGGGACAGGGGGCCGGGGAGCTGTTTTTT. The chain recombines TRBV5-5 with TRBJ2-2, with TRBD1 matching over 11 bases. The CDR3 length is 14 residues. Germline V lookup: CDR1 SGHKS, CDR2 YYEKEE (reference sequence). With V trimmed by 3 bases and J by 6 bases, 1 base remained unmatched. The full variable domain, rest sourced from reference TRBV5-5 and TRBJ2-2, is DAGVTQSPTHLIKTRGQQVTLRCSPISGHKSVSWYQQVLGQGPQFIFQYYEKEERGRGNFPDRFSARQFPNYSSELNVNALLLGDSALYLCASSWGQGAGELFFGEGSRLTVL.

The chain uses TRBV6-2 or TRBV6-3 and TRBJ2-1, with 7 bases matching TRBD2. With 5 bases clipped from V and 4 bases from J, the junction kept 5 bases outside the gene matches. Germline CDR1 MNHEY, CDR2 SVGEGT. This CDR3 contains 14 residues. The CDR3 nucleotides read TGTGCCAGCAGTGGTGGACTAGAGTACAATGAGCAGTTCTTC. Encoded protein: CASSGGLEYNEQFF.

The chain recombines TRBV7-6 with TRBJ2-2, with TRBD1 as a possible D gene (6 bases). Germline-derived CDR1 and CDR2 are SGHVS and FNYEAQ. This CDR3 spans 18 amino acids. V gave up 1 base and J gave up 4 bases, with 19 bases separating them. CDR3 bases: TGTGCCAGCAGCTTAGGGACTGATTCGGGACACACCACCGGGGAGCTGTTTTTT. It translates to CASSLGTDSGHTTGELFF.

This clone has just one count. The chain combines TRBV7-9 with TRBJ1-1; 7 bases line up with TRBD1. The CDR3 runs 14 residues. With V trimmed by 2 bases and J by 3 bases, 3 bases remained unmatched. Germline V gives CDR1 SEHNR, CDR2 FQNEAQ (reference sequence). CDR3 protein: CASSLRQGDTEAFF. In nucleotides, the CDR3 is TGTGCCAGCAGCTTAAGACAGGGAGACACTGAAGCTTTCTTT.

This chain connects TRBV15 to TRBJ1-2, with D tentatively TRBD1 (6 bases). The germline CDR1 and CDR2 sequences are LNHNV and YYDKDF (reference sequence). Trimming took off 2 bases at V and 3 bases at J, with 13 bases between the two ends. The CDR3 has 15 amino acids. The CDR3 protein is CATSRPTSGDYGYTF. In nucleotides, the CDR3 is TGTGCCACCAGCAGACCTACATCAGGGGACTATGGCTACACCTTC.